Reported below is one TCR beta chain. This specimen comes from a study of control samples from healthy donors and cancer patients. Repertoires were generated with immunoSEQ multiplex PCR, while TCRdb's copy carries only in-frame clones and drops some. The sample lists roughly 100,000 clones; around 82% were seen once. The V gene's germline CDR1 is GTSNPN and CDR2 SVGIG (reference sequence). This CDR3 has 13 residues. V gave up 4 bases and J gave up 5 bases, with 11 bases separating them. The V gene is TRBV30, the J gene TRBJ1-4; D remains ambiguous. The specimen was blood. This TCR came from a woman in her fifties or sixties in good health. CDR3: CAWTPTVNEKLFF. CDR3 DNA: TGTGCCTGGACCCCCACAGTAAATGAAAAACTGTTTTTT. The entire variable domain, with the rest obtained from reference TRBV30 and TRBJ1-4, is as follows: SQTIHQWPATLVQPVGSPLSLECTVEGTSNPNLYWYRQAAGRGLQLLFYSVGIGQISSEVPQNLSASRPQDRQFILSSKKLLLSDSGFYLCAWTPTVNEKLFFGSGTQLSVL.